This passage covers 9 T cell receptor beta chains from one sample sequenced in a study of cytomegalovirus exposure and HLA in healthy donors (dated by TCRdb to about 2017). The library relied on the immunoSEQ multiplex PCR assay. For the multiplex PCR, a mixture combining 60 forward primers for TCR Vbeta segments and 13 reverse primers for TCR Jbeta segments was used. Not all clones reach the TCRdb copy of this immuneACCESS table, which keeps in-frame sequences only. Checked studies attribute under half of the gap to unresolved V genes and leave the rest unexplained. Present in this sample are about 120,000 clones, over 8.5% of which were seen just once. The ten most abundant clones make up approximately 6.4% of the sample. Sequences were obtained from PBMCs. Every receptor here comes from a middle-aged woman in good health and CMV-seropositive.

The V and J genes are TRBV27 and TRBJ2-1; D uncertain. CDR3 length: 12 amino acids. Germline V gives CDR1 MNHEY, CDR2 SMNVEV (reference sequence). The V end was cut by 9 bases, the J end by 4 bases, with 10 bases between. The CDR3 bases are TGTGCCAGTTGTCGGGTGTACAATGAGCAGTTCTTC. Its translation: CASCRVYNEQFF.

The chain links TRBV5-5 to TRBJ2-5, with 7 bases lining up with TRBD2. The germline CDR1 and CDR2 sequences are SGHKS and YYEKEE (reference sequence). The CDR3 consists of 15 residues. V was pared by 3 bases and J by 5 bases, with 10 bases of the junction left unmatched. CDR3 protein: CASSSRDYGRETQYF. The CDR3 nucleotides are TGTGCCAGCAGCTCCCGGGACTACGGGCGGGAGACCCAGTACTTC.

The rearrangement links TRBV5-6 to TRBJ2-7, with 9 bases fitting TRBD1. This CDR3 contains 15 residues. Germline assignment: CDR1 SGHDT and CDR2 YYEEEE. With 3 bases clipped from V and 3 bases from J, the junction kept 7 bases outside the gene matches. This CDR3 is CASSSLGQGFYEQYF. The CDR3 coding sequence is TGTGCCAGCAGCTCCCTCGGACAGGGGTTCTACGAGCAGTACTTC.

This clone was seen a handful of times. This rearrangement joins TRBV5-6 to TRBJ1-1; possible D gene TRBD1, 6 bases. CDR1 is SGHDT and CDR2 is YYEEEE in the germline V gene. CDR3 length equals 16 residues. Trimming left V 1 base short and J 6 bases short, with 19 bases between. The chain's CDR3 is CASSLFGTGWSSEAFF. The DNA of the CDR3 is TGTGCCAGCAGCTTGTTCGGTACAGGGTGGAGCTCTGAAGCTTTCTTT.

This clone was recorded a few times. This chain links TRBV2 with TRBJ2-7; tentatively, D is TRBD2 (7 bases). The CDR3 extends over 14 amino acids. Germline CDR1 SNHLY, CDR2 FYNNEI. V lost 2 bases to trimming and J lost 8 bases, with 16 bases between them. This CDR3 reads CASSESGGRAKQYF. CDR3 bases: TGTGCCAGCAGTGAATCGGGGGGCAGGGCCAAGCAGTACTTC. The full variable domain, rest sourced from reference TRBV2 and TRBJ2-7, is EPEVTQTPSHQVTQMGQEVILRCVPISNHLYFYWYRQILGQKVEFLVSFYNNEISEKSEIFDDQFSVERPDGSNFTLKIRSTKLEDSAMYFCASSESGGRAKQYFGPGTRLTVT.

This clone turned up a few times. The chain joins TRBV5-8 to TRBJ1-6; the match to TRBD1 covers 8 bases. Trimming at V came to 5 bases and at J to 4 bases, leaving 8 bases not matched to a gene. The CDR3 sequence is 16 residues long. Per germline, CDR1 SGHTS and CDR2 YDEGEE. CDR3 region: CASSYRWDRYNSPLHF. As DNA, the CDR3 is TGTGCCAGCAGTTACCGTTGGGACAGGTATAATTCACCCCTCCACTTT.

The chain couples TRBV4-2 to TRBJ2-1, with a tentative D call TRBD2 (5 bases). CDR1 and CDR2 (germline): LGHNA, YNFKEQ. There are 17 residues in the CDR3. V was cut by 5 bases and J by 4 bases, with 21 bases left in between. This CDR3 is CASSKSRSGSAYNEQFF. For the CDR3, the DNA is TGTGCCAGCAGCAAAAGCAGATCGGGGTCTGCATACAATGAGCAGTTCTTC.

The chain couples TRBV7-6 to TRBJ1-6; D possibly corresponds to TRBD1 (5 bases). This CDR3 is built from 15 residues. V was pared by 4 bases and J by 10 bases, with 17 bases between. Germline values: CDR1 SGHVS, CDR2 FNYEAQ. CDR3 nucleotide sequence: TGTGCCAGCAGCTCCTTGGGTGCAGGGCCATCACCCCTCCACTTT. Residues: CASSSLGAGPSPLHF.

This clone was picked up a small number of times. The chain has TRBV5-1 and TRBJ1-2, with D maybe TRBD1 (6 bases). Germline V gives CDR1 SGHRS, CDR2 YFSETQ. With 4 bases removed from V and 6 bases from J, the gap between germline ends came to 16 bases. CDR3 length: 14 amino acids. The CDR3 sequence: CASSRNIDRNGYTF. The CDR3 region has the DNA TGCGCCAGCAGCAGAAATATAGACAGGAATGGCTACACCTTC.